The clone carrying this TCR beta chain was observed at least ten times. The data were taken from a study of tumor-infiltrating lymphocytes in oesophageal squamous cell carcinoma. TCRdb fed the PCR reads into MiXCR, producing one record per CDR3 protein. The table includes about 14,000 distinct CDR3 sequences, roughly 47% detected once. Losses at the gene ends were 7 bases for V and 6 bases for J; bases not matched to a gene: 4. Germline-derived CDR1 and CDR2 are SEHNR and FQNEAQ (reference sequence). The CDR3 is made up of 13 amino acids. Specimen: blood. This sequence originates from a male donor with esophageal squamous cell carcinoma. The chain uses TRBV7-9 and TRBJ2-1, with TRBD1 matching 9 bases. Here the CDR3 reads CASISTGGNEQFF. CDR3 sequence (DNA): TGTGCCAGCATCTCGACAGGGGGCAATGAGCAGTTCTTC.